This is a list of T cell receptor beta chains from one sample in a study of vaccination and CD4 T cells after COVID-19. TCRdb re-analysed the PCR reads in MiXCR, keeping a single row per CDR3 protein. The data hold approximately 10,000 distinct CDR3 sequences, with 37% observed a single time. Their antigen targets remain unknown. The source material was CD4+ T cells from blood, cultured in vitro. Source of these receptors: a human donor in good health. Each CDR3 is given with its conserved first and last residue. Each record gives: D gene, clone size, J gene, V gene, CDR3 DNA, CDR3 protein. D genes are given only for firm matches. Size tells how often a clone was seen (once, few, many) or the class of an expanded clone, and some rows leave it out.

TRBD2	.	TRBJ2-7	TRBV28	TGTGCCAGCAGTACCCCAGGCGGGAGAGTCTACGAGCAGTACTTC	CASSTPGGRVYEQYF
TRBD2	.	TRBJ2-7	TRBV20-1	TGCAGTGCTAGTGCAGCGACAGGGGGAGGTCTAGCGGGAGGGCGGCAGTACTTC	CSASAATGGGLAGGRQYF
TRBD2	.	TRBJ2-2	TRBV7-2	TGTGCCAGCAGCACACTAGCGGGGGTCACCGGGGAGCTGTTTTTT	CASSTLAGVTGELFF
TRBD1	.	TRBJ1-5	TRBV19	TGTGCCAGTAGTGTGGGACAGGGGACTCAGCCCCAGCATTTT	CASSVGQGTQPQHF
.	few	TRBJ1-6	TRBV6-1	TGTGCCAGCAGCAGGGGAAATGTGGATTCACCCCTCCACTTT	CASSRGNVDSPLHF
TRBD1	.	TRBJ1-5	TRBV12-3/TRBV12-4	TGTGCCAGCAGTCCCCAGGGGGCAGGGCAGCCCCAGCATTTT	CASSPQGAGQPQHF
.	few	TRBJ2-1	TRBV6-2/TRBV6-3	TGTGCCAGCAGTACCGCTCGGGGAGAGCAGTTCTTC	CASSTARGEQFF
TRBD1	.	TRBJ2-4	TRBV7-9	TGTGCCAGCAGCTTAGTGACGGGACAGGGGGCCAGAAACATTCAGTACTTC	CASSLVTGQGARNIQYF
.	.	TRBJ2-5	TRBV24-1	TGTGCCACCAGTGATTTGCTTGAGACCCAGTACTTC	CATSDLLETQYF
.	.	TRBJ2-7	TRBV10-3	TGTGCCACTAATCACCCCTCAGGGGGTAGCGGAGGGGACGAGCAGTACTTC	CATNHPSGGSGGDEQYF
TRBD2	.	TRBJ2-7	TRBV6-1	TGTGCCAGCACCAGCAATGGACTAGCGGTCTACGAGCAGTACTTC	CASTSNGLAVYEQYF
TRBD2	few	TRBJ2-1	TRBV14	TGTGCCAGCAGCCAACTTAGCGGGAGTACCCACAATGAGCAGTTCTTC	CASSQLSGSTHNEQFF
.	few	TRBJ1-4	TRBV7-9	TGTGCCAGCAGCTTGGCAGGGGCGGGCGAAAAACTGTTTTTT	CASSLAGAGEKLFF
.	.	TRBJ1-5	TRBV25-1	TGTGCCAGCAGTGAAGACAACCGTAGCAATCAGCCCCAGCATTTT	CASSEDNRSNQPQHF
.	few	TRBJ1-1	TRBV7-2	TGTGCCAGCAGCACGGGACATGCGAACACTGAAGCTTTCTTT	CASSTGHANTEAFF
.	few	TRBJ1-2	TRBV7-9	TGTGCCAGCATGGGGGCGAACTATGGCTACACCTTC	CASMGANYGYTF
TRBD1	.	TRBJ1-1	TRBV19	TGTGCCAGTAGTAGAGGGACAGGGAGACCTAACACTGAAGCTTTCTTT	CASSRGTGRPNTEAFF
TRBD1	medium-sized	TRBJ1-2	TRBV20-1	TGCAGCGCTAGAGAGACGAAGGAGGGGGCGAGCTACACCTTC	CSARETKEGASYTF
.	.	TRBJ1-6	TRBV20-1	TGCAGTGCTGCGGCCGCCAGCTCCTATAATTCACCCCTCCACTTT	CSAAAASSYNSPLHF
.	.	TRBJ1-1	TRBV10-2	TGCGCCAGCAGTGAGTCACCGGGGGCTTCTGAAGCTTTCTTT	CASSESPGASEAFF
.	few	TRBJ2-1	TRBV21-1	TGTGCCAGCAGCGTAGAAGCGGGGTCCTCCTACAATGAGCAGTTCTTC	CASSVEAGSSYNEQFF
TRBD1	few	TRBJ2-7	TRBV27	TGTGCCAGCACTCTGACAGGGGGGAACTCCTACGAGCAGTACTTC	CASTLTGGNSYEQYF
.	few	TRBJ2-7	TRBV7-9	TGTGCCAGCAGCCCCTCGGGCCTATTCTCCTACGAGCAGTACTTC	CASSPSGLFSYEQYF
TRBD1	few	TRBJ1-5	TRBV10-1	TGCGCCAGCAGTGAGGACAGGGGCAATCAGCCCCAGCATTTT	CASSEDRGNQPQHF
.	medium-sized	TRBJ1-1	TRBV21-1	TGTGCCAGCAGCAAATGTAAGGGGAACACTGAAGCTTTCTTT	CASSKCKGNTEAFF
TRBD2	.	TRBJ2-7	TRBV7-2	TGTGCCAGCAGTGCCCAGGGAGCGGGATTCCACGAGCAGTACTTC	CASSAQGAGFHEQYF
.	medium-sized	TRBJ1-6	TRBV20-1	TGCAGTGCTAGCGGAGATTCGGGGAATTCACCCCTCCACTTT	CSASGDSGNSPLHF
.	.	TRBJ1-2	TRBV30	TGTGCCTGTCCGGACCTGGGGGGCTATGGCTACACCTTC	CACPDLGGYGYTF
.	few	TRBJ2-1	TRBV6-5	TGTGCCAGCAGTTTGACGTCGAGCTCCTACAATGAGCAGTTCTTC	CASSLTSSSYNEQFF
.	few	TRBJ2-3	TRBV19	TGTGCCAGTAGGCCCCTTGGCGGGGAGAACACAGATACGCAGTATTTT	CASRPLGGENTDTQYF
TRBD1	.	TRBJ2-7	TRBV10-3	TGTGCCATCAGTGGTGCAGGACAGGGATCCGAGCAGTACTTC	CAISGAGQGSEQYF
.	few	TRBJ1-1	TRBV6-5	TGTGCCAGCAGTTTCCCCGGCGACACTGAAGCTTTCTTT	CASSFPGDTEAFF
.	few	TRBJ1-5	TRBV19	TGTGCCAGTAGTATACGACGGGGCAATCAGCCCCAGCATTTT	CASSIRRGNQPQHF
.	.	TRBJ2-1	TRBV6-1	TGTGCCAGCAGTGCCAACCAACCCCTGGGGCGGAGCCTTTCCTACAATGAGCAGTTCTTC	CASSANQPLGRSLSYNEQFF
.	medium-sized	TRBJ2-5	TRBV5-8	TGTGCCAGCAGCCCAGACTTCCTTAGCAGGGACCAAGAGACCCAGTACTTC	CASSPDFLSRDQETQYF
.	.	TRBJ2-3	TRBV6-1	TGTGCCAGCAGTCTCTCCGGGATATGGGGGGATACGCAGTATTTT	CASSLSGIWGDTQYF
TRBD2	medium-sized	TRBJ2-3	TRBV24-1	TGTGCCACCAGTGATTTTTGGGCTAGCGGAAGCACAGATACGCAGTATTTT	CATSDFWASGSTDTQYF
.	medium-sized	TRBJ1-1	TRBV6-1	TGTGCCAGCAGTCCTCTGGGGGCCCCGAACACTGAAGCTTTCTTT	CASSPLGAPNTEAFF
.	few	TRBJ1-2	TRBV7-3	TGTGCCAGCAGCGTCGGACAAGGGTATGGCTACACCTTC	CASSVGQGYGYTF
TRBD2	.	TRBJ2-5	TRBV19	TGTGCCAGTAGTATTCTAGCGGGAGGGCAAGAGACCCAGTACTTC	CASSILAGGQETQYF
.	few	TRBJ1-1	TRBV6-5	TGTGCCAGCAGTTACTCGAGGGAGAACACTGAAGCTTTCTTT	CASSYSRENTEAFF
TRBD1	.	TRBJ1-1	TRBV7-9	TGTGGTGGTGCGACAGGGGTGAACACTGAAGCTTTCTTT	CGGATGVNTEAFF
.	.	TRBJ2-5	TRBV5-1	TGCGCCAGCAGCCCCTCCGGGGACCTTGGGGGGACCCAGTACTTC	CASSPSGDLGGTQYF
.	few	TRBJ1-2	TRBV30	TGTGCCTGGAGGGGGACGGGACATCGTAACTATGGCTACACCTTC	CAWRGTGHRNYGYTF
TRBD2	.	TRBJ2-7	TRBV19	TGTGCCAGTAGTATTTTTGGCGGGGGATTGGGTTACGAGCAGTACTTC	CASSIFGGGLGYEQYF
TRBD2	.	TRBJ2-7	TRBV4-3	TGCGCCAGCAGCCAAGATACCAAAGGACTAGCGGGAGTCTACGAGCAGTACTTC	CASSQDTKGLAGVYEQYF
.	.	TRBJ2-3	TRBV20-1	TGCAGTGCTAGTGTTCCAGTGACGGATACGCAGTATTTT	CSASVPVTDTQYF
TRBD2	.	TRBJ2-1	TRBV20-1	TGCAGTGCTAGAGATCGGGGCGGGGGGAGCAATGAGCAGTTCTTC	CSARDRGGGSNEQFF
.	.	TRBJ2-3	TRBV7-2	TGTGCCAGCAGCTTAGAAAGTACAGATACGCAGTATTTT	CASSLESTDTQYF
.	few	TRBJ2-6	TRBV7-3	TGTGCCAGCAGCTTGACCCCAGGCTCTGGGGCCAACGTCCTGACTTTC	CASSLTPGSGANVLTF
.	few	TRBJ2-3	TRBV6-1	TGTGCCAGCAGTGTGACAGATACGCAGTATTTT	CASSVTDTQYF
.	.	TRBJ1-2	TRBV4-3	TGCGCCAGCAGCCAAGGCCCCCGGTTAGACAGTGGGTTACCCTATGGCTACACCTTC	CASSQGPRLDSGLPYGYTF
TRBD1	.	TRBJ2-7	TRBV6-1	TGTGCCAGCAGAGGGGGCTTCGAGCAGTACTTC	CASRGGFEQYF